A single sample gave rise to the 30 T cell receptor beta chains below, sequenced in a study of cytomegalovirus exposure and HLA in healthy donors. PCR amplification relied on 60 Vbeta primers (plus 13 Jbeta primers). The table came from immunoSEQ multiplex PCR; TCRdb's copy has only in-frame clones and leaves some out. The data show approximately 150,000 clones, roughly 75% seen once. Material: PBMCs. These receptors were collected from a female donor in good health and CMV-seronegative.

In its sample, this clone was seen a few times. The chain joins TRBV27 to TRBJ1-2; 7 positions agree with TRBD1. Germline V gene sequence: CDR1 MNHEY, CDR2 SMNVEV (reference sequence). This CDR3 spans 14 amino acids. V gave up 6 bases and J gave up 4 bases; unmatched junction bases: 8. The CDR3: CASRESGQAYGYTF. CDR3 bases: TGTGCCAGCAGGGAAAGCGGACAGGCCTATGGCTACACCTTC.

V gene TRBV7-9 combines with J gene TRBJ1-6; no clear D. The length of the CDR3 is 13 residues. The V gene lost 3 bases and the J gene lost 8 bases, with 8 bases spanning the gap. CDR1 SEHNR and CDR2 FQNEAQ come from the germline V gene (reference sequence). The CDR3 loop is CASSLYSDSPLHF. In nucleotides, the CDR3 is TGTGCCAGCAGCTTGTACAGTGATTCACCCCTCCACTTT.

The genes are TRBV13 and TRBJ1-4, with a weak D call TRBD1 (6 bases). Germline loops: CDR1 PRHDT, CDR2 FYEKMQ (reference sequence). There are 13 residues in the CDR3. Trimming removed 6 bases from V and 8 bases from J, with 13 bases in between. CDR3 nucleotide sequence: TGTGCCAGCAGACAGGGTTTAGAAGAAAAACTGTTTTTT. This sequence encodes CASRQGLEEKLFF.

This chain links TRBV4-3 with TRBJ1-5; D is unclear. The CDR3 is 19 residues long. The ends were cut back, 0 bases at V and 3 bases at J, with 21 bases in the middle. Germline CDR1 and CDR2: LGHNA and YSLEER. Here the CDR3 reads CASSQDLGSDRRVNQPQHF. The CDR3 nucleotides are TGCGCCAGCAGCCAAGATCTAGGAAGTGATCGCCGCGTCAATCAGCCCCAGCATTTT.

The sample holds a few counts of this clone. CDR3 coding DNA: TGTGCCAGCAGCGTAGACTGGTACACTGAAGCTTTCTTT. As protein: CASSVDWYTEAFF. This sequence joins TRBV9 and TRBJ1-1; no firm D call. Per germline, CDR1 SGDLS and CDR2 YYNGEE. V was clipped by 0 bases and J by 3 bases, with 6 bases between them. CDR3 length equals 13 residues.

This rearrangement joins TRBV6-5 to TRBJ2-5; the D gene is possibly TRBD2 (5 bases). Germline V lookup: CDR1 MNHEY, CDR2 SVGAGI. V lost 7 bases to trimming and J lost 5 bases, with 8 bases between them. There are 11 residues in the CDR3. As DNA, the CDR3 is TGTGCCAGCAAGAGAGGGGAGACCCAGTACTTC. This sequence encodes CASKRGETQYF.

The chain links TRBV7-2 to TRBJ2-7; D not certain. Trimming cost V 1 base and J 2 bases, with 6 bases left between them. Germline V gene sequence: CDR1 SGHTA, CDR2 FQGNSA. CDR3 length equals 13 residues. CDR3 sequence reads: CASSLGRPYEQYF. In DNA form, the CDR3 reads TGTGCCAGCAGCTTAGGCAGGCCCTACGAGCAGTACTTC.

The V and J genes are TRBV6-1 and TRBJ1-1; D is perhaps TRBD1 (6 bases). Deletions cut 3 bases from V and 4 bases from J, with 12 bases between. The CDR3 extends over 14 amino acids. In germline, CDR1 is MNHNS, CDR2 SASEGT. The CDR3 region has the DNA TGTGCCAGCAGTGAGTATAGGGGGAGCACTGAAGCTTTCTTT. It yields the protein CASSEYRGSTEAFF.

The chain recombines TRBV28 with TRBJ2-5; D uncertain. Trimming left V 7 bases short and J 1 base short, with 13 bases between. CDR1 and CDR2 (germline): MDHEN, SYDVKM. The CDR3 is made up of 14 amino acids. The CDR3 DNA reads TGTGCCAGCACCTTAACCTCGCGCCAAGAGACCCAGTACTTC. It is translated as CASTLTSRQETQYF.

For this clone: The junction and the germline gene differ at one end; a read error may be behind it. The genes are TRBV7-9 and TRBJ1-1; 11 bases fit TRBD1. Looked up from germline, CDR1 is SEHNR and CDR2 is FQNEAQ (reference sequence). The CDR3 covers 16 residues. The CDR3 DNA reads as TGTTCCAGCAGCTTAGCGTCGGACAGGGGGCCCACTGAAGCTTTCTTT. Encoded protein: CSSSLASDRGPTEAFF.

J is TRBJ2-1 and V is TRBV11-2; 10 positions agree with TRBD2. The length of the CDR3 is 17 residues. In germline, CDR1 is SGHAT, CDR2 FQNNGV. Trimming cost V 5 bases and J 4 bases; bases outside gene matches: 11. The CDR3 nucleotides read TGTGCCAGCAGCCTGCTAGCGGGAGTCGTCCCTTACAATGAGCAGTTCTTC. Protein product: CASSLLAGVVPYNEQFF.

This clone was counted only a few times. The rearrangement links TRBV4-1 to TRBJ1-4; no reliable D call. CDR3 length: 13 residues. V gave up 7 bases and J gave up 8 bases, with 14 bases separating them. From germline, CDR1 is MGHRA and CDR2 YSYEKL. This CDR3 reads CASTLRVSEKLFF. DNA for the CDR3: TGCGCCAGCACCCTCCGGGTATCGGAAAAACTGTTTTTT.

The chain recombines TRBV5-1 with TRBJ2-7; 7 nucleotides agree with TRBD2. Per germline, CDR1 SGHRS and CDR2 YFSETQ. V gave up 0 bases and J gave up 3 bases; unmatched junction bases: 9. This CDR3 spans 16 amino acids. In DNA form, the CDR3 reads TGCGCCAGCAGCTTGGCGGGGGGAACCCTAATCTACGAGCAGTACTTC. This encodes CASSLAGGTLIYEQYF.

The CDR3 spells CASSPGQELVGTEAFF. CDR3 nucleotide sequence: TGTGCCAGCAGTCCCGGACAGGAGCTGGTTGGCACTGAAGCTTTCTTT. The chain couples TRBV27 to TRBJ1-1; TRBD1 aligns across 7 bases. Germline CDR1 reads MNHEY; CDR2 reads SMNVEV (reference sequence). V was clipped by 5 bases and J by 4 bases; unmatched bases: 13. This CDR3 has 16 residues.

This clone was seen a single time. The chain carries TRBV6-4 and TRBJ2-1; 9 bases fit TRBD2. The length of the CDR3 is 13 residues. Germline CDR1 MRHNA, CDR2 SNTAGT. The ends lost 5 bases at V and 10 bases at J; junction bases unmatched: 6. The CDR3 nucleotides are TGTGCCAGCAGTCGCGGGGGGGAGGACGAGCAGTTCTTC. It translates to CASSRGGEDEQFF.

The chain combines TRBV6-5 with TRBJ1-2, with 8 bases fitting TRBD1. Germline CDR1 MNHEY, CDR2 SVGAGI. With V trimmed by 6 bases and J by 7 bases, 10 bases remained unmatched. CDR3 length equals 14 residues. This chain's CDR3 is CASRGQGEMSGYTF. CDR3 sequence (DNA): TGTGCCAGCAGAGGACAGGGAGAAATGTCTGGCTACACCTTC.

The V call is TRBV28, the J call TRBJ1-3; no clear D gene. Deletions cut 2 bases from V and 0 bases from J, with 8 bases between. Germline CDR1 reads MDHEN; CDR2 reads SYDVKM. This CDR3 has 15 amino acids. The CDR3 DNA sequence: TGTGCCAGCAGTTTAATGGGCTTCTCTGGAAACACCATATATTTT. Amino acid sequence: CASSLMGFSGNTIYF.

The chain carries TRBV18 and TRBJ2-1, with a possible D match to TRBD1 (6 bases). The CDR3 totals 16 residues. Germline lookup yields CDR1 KGHSH and CDR2 LQKENI. Between the trimmed V and J ends, which lost 6 bases and 2 bases, there was a span of 17 bases. CDR3 sequence: CASSLGGRGPYNEQFF. Written as DNA, the CDR3 is TGTGCCAGCTCCCTAGGTGGCAGGGGTCCCTACAATGAGCAGTTCTTC. Full variable domain (remainder filled in from reference TRBV18 and TRBJ2-1): NAGVMQNPRHLVRRRGQEARLRCSPMKGHSHVYWYRQLPEEGLKFMVYLQKENIIDESGMPKERFSAEFPKEGPSILRIQQVVRGDSAAYFCASSLGGRGPYNEQFFGPGTRLTVL.

The chain has TRBV6-6 and TRBJ1-4, with a tentative D call TRBD1 (5 bases). Germline V gene data show CDR1 as MNHNY and CDR2 as SVGAGI (reference sequence). CDR3 length: 16 amino acids. V lost 4 bases to trimming and J lost 6 bases, with 18 bases between them. The CDR3 region is CASSLFPDRTDEKLFF. CDR3 coding DNA: TGTGCCAGCAGTTTGTTCCCCGACAGAACGGATGAAAAACTGTTTTTT.

In this sample, this clone turned up a few times. The V gene is TRBV27, the J gene TRBJ1-1, with a possible D match to TRBD1 (6 bases). The CDR3 covers 13 residues. The germline V gene has CDR1 MNHEY and CDR2 SMNVEV (reference sequence). V lost 6 bases and J lost 9, with 17 bases in between. CDR3 coding DNA: TGTGCCAGCAGATCCCAGGGGCTGGGGAAAGCTTTCTTT. Protein product: CASRSQGLGKAFF.

The chain combines TRBV7-9 with TRBJ2-3, with unresolved D. V lost 3 bases, J lost 3 bases, and 10 bases lay in between. The CDR3 runs 14 residues. The germline V gene has CDR1 SEHNR and CDR2 FQNEAQ (reference sequence). The chain's CDR3 is CASSFFAQTDTQYF. The CDR3 region has the DNA TGTGCCAGCAGCTTTTTTGCACAAACAGATACGCAGTATTTT.

The rearrangement joins TRBV18 to TRBJ1-1, with TRBD1 as a possible D gene (5 bases). V was cut by 3 bases and J by 1 base, with 12 bases left in between. Germline V lookup: CDR1 KGHSH, CDR2 LQKENI. CDR3 length equals 15 residues. The CDR3 nucleotides read TGTGCCAGCTCACCCACCGGGGGTCAGAACACTGAAGCTTTCTTT. The encoded protein is CASSPTGGQNTEAFF.

The sample holds one count of this clone. The rearrangement links TRBV7-8 to TRBJ1-5; 7 positions match TRBD1. Germline V gene sequence: CDR1 SGHVS, CDR2 FQNEAQ. V was clipped by 2 bases and J by 6 bases; unmatched bases: 10. The CDR3 is 16 amino acids. CDR3 loop: CASSLTGDSFTQPQHF. The CDR3, as DNA: TGTGCCAGCAGCTTAACAGGGGATAGTTTTACTCAGCCCCAGCATTTT.

The gene calls are TRBV4-1 and TRBJ2-7; a weak D match, TRBD1 (7 bases). The V gene's germline CDR1 is MGHRA and CDR2 YSYEKL. Between the trimmed V and J ends, which lost 0 bases and 0 bases, there was a span of 12 bases. The CDR3 consists of 16 residues. CDR3 sequence reads: CASSQDAGGLSYEQYF. In DNA, the CDR3 is TGCGCCAGCAGCCAAGATGCAGGGGGGCTCTCCTACGAGCAGTACTTC.

Here the CDR3 DNA reads TGTGCCAGCAGCTTCGGGGGAGACAGGGCTCAGCCCCAGCATTTT. Translating gives CASSFGGDRAQPQHF. The chain carries TRBV5-4 and TRBJ1-5, with 7 bases that match TRBD1. CDR3 length: 15 residues. Germline trimming cut 2 bases from V and 6 bases from J; bases unmatched to any gene: 8. The germline V gene encodes CDR1 SGHNT and CDR2 YYREEE (reference sequence).

The chain couples TRBV9 to TRBJ2-2; weak D call: TRBD2 (5 bases). The germline V gene encodes CDR1 SGDLS and CDR2 YYNGEE. The V gene lost 7 bases and the J gene lost 1 base, with 8 bases spanning the gap. The CDR3 sequence is 13 residues long. This chain's CDR3 is CASHRENTGELFF. CDR3 nucleotide sequence: TGTGCCAGCCATCGGGAGAACACCGGGGAGCTGTTTTTT.

Regarding this clone: The sample carries other DNA sequences with the same CDR3. CDR3 coding DNA: TGTGCCAGCAGCGTAGAGGGAGACTCCTACAATGAGCAGTTCTTC. Amino acid sequence: CASSVEGDSYNEQFF. This chain uses TRBV9 with TRBJ2-1, with D possibly being TRBD2 (5 bases). CDR3 size: 15 residues. CDR1 SGDLS and CDR2 YYNGEE come from the germline V gene. Trimming took 0 bases from V and 0 from J, leaving 7 bases between them.

This clone has more than one count but fewer than ten. The chain is built from TRBV30 and TRBJ2-5, with 9 bases aligning to TRBD1. The CDR3 covers 17 residues. Trimming at V came to 0 bases and at J to 7 bases, leaving 15 bases not matched to a gene. Looked up from germline, CDR1 is GTSNPN and CDR2 is SVGIG (reference sequence). For the CDR3, the DNA is TGTGCCTGGAGTGTACTGACAGGGGGTGTCCAGGGGGTGACCCAGTACTTC. Its translation is CAWSVLTGGVQGVTQYF.

This clone appeared a few times. The gene calls are TRBV6-5 and TRBJ2-7; 9 bases map to TRBD1. Germline V gene lookup returns CDR1 MNHEY and CDR2 SVGAGI. V trimming: 4 bases; J trimming: 6 bases; junction bases outside the gene matches: 4. The CDR3 covers 13 residues. The CDR3 nucleotides are TGTGCCAGCAGTTGGGGACAGGGCAGCGAGCAGTACTTC. Translation: CASSWGQGSEQYF.

In its sample, this clone was seen a few times. The J gene is TRBJ2-1, the V gene TRBV30, with D perhaps TRBD2 (5 bases). This CDR3 has 16 amino acids. Germline CDR1 is GTSNPN and CDR2 is SVGIG (reference sequence). V lost 2 bases and J 4 bases, leaving 18 bases between the germline ends. DNA of the CDR3: TGTGCCTGGAGTCATAGTACGCTAGCCTTATACAATGAGCAGTTCTTC. Residues: CAWSHSTLALYNEQFF.